Listed here are 11 T cell receptor beta chains from one sample, sequenced in a study of CD8 T cells in ankylosing spondylitis. Findings of the study overall: Seemingly distinctive of ankylosing spondylitis blood was a TCR beta motif formed by eight highly homologous variants.

One entry per CDR3 protein results from TCRdb running MiXCR on the 5' RACE reads. The repertoire holds around 480,000 distinct CDR3 sequences, with about 15% as singletons. Their cognate antigens are unknown. The sequencing sample was made of blood, either unsorted or a sorted T cell fraction (not recorded which). The source is a male donor with ankylosing spondylitis.

This clonotype was observed at least ten times. This chain links TRBV12-3 or TRBV12-4 with TRBJ2-4; 9 positions agree with TRBD1. With 6 bases clipped from V and 11 bases from J, the junction kept 14 bases outside the gene matches. The CDR3 consists of 15 residues. In DNA form, the CDR3 reads TGTGCCAGCAGCCCAAGGGACAGGGAAAGCGGGGTTCAGTACTTC. It yields the protein CASSPRDRESGVQYF.

This clonotype occurred a few times. The V call is TRBV6-5, the J call TRBJ1-2; D remains ambiguous. Germline CDR1 reads MNHEY; CDR2 reads SVGAGI. This CDR3 has 17 amino acids. The V end was cut by 5 bases, the J end by 1 base, with 20 bases between. CDR3 in DNA: TGTGCCAGCAGTAACATCGGTGGGAAGAGGGTTAACTATGGCTACACCTTC. This sequence encodes CASSNIGGKRVNYGYTF.

The chain links TRBV27 to TRBJ1-6; 9 positions agree with TRBD1. The CDR3 consists of 15 residues. J was trimmed by 6 bases and V by 4 bases; bases with no gene match: 4. CDR1 and CDR2 (germline): MNHEY, SMNVEV (reference sequence). CDR3 DNA: TGTGCCAGCAGTTCCCGGGACAGGGTTAATTCACCCCTCCACTTT. It specifies CASSSRDRVNSPLHF.

The chain is built from TRBV6-6 and TRBJ2-5; the D gene is possibly TRBD1 (5 bases). CDR3 length: 11 amino acids. CDR1 MNHNY and CDR2 SVGAGI come from the germline V gene (reference sequence). With 6 bases removed from V and 3 bases from J, the gap between germline ends came to 5 bases. CDR3 region: CASRTEETQYF. Here the CDR3 DNA reads TGTGCCAGCAGGACAGAAGAGACCCAGTACTTC.

The V gene is TRBV6-1, the J gene TRBJ2-3; D tentatively fits TRBD1 or TRBD2 (5 bases each). This CDR3 spans 15 amino acids. The germline CDR1 and CDR2 sequences are MNHNS and SASEGT. With 3 bases removed from V and 2 bases from J, the gap between germline ends came to 12 bases. The chain's CDR3 is CASSEYGTNTDTQYF. CDR3 nucleotides: TGTGCCAGCAGTGAGTACGGGACCAACACAGATACGCAGTATTTT.

There are a few counts of this clonotype. This sequence joins TRBV13 and TRBJ1-2; 9 bases match TRBD1. The CDR3 runs 15 residues. Trimming cost V 3 bases and J 6 bases; bases outside gene matches: 8. Looked up from germline, CDR1 is PRHDT and CDR2 is FYEKMQ (reference sequence). CDR3 bases: TGTGCCAGCAGCTTCCGGGACAGGGAGTTTCATGGCTACACCTTC. Its translation is CASSFRDREFHGYTF. The variable domain in full, completed from reference TRBV13 and TRBJ1-2, reads AAGVIQSPRHLIKEKRETATLKCYPIPRHDTVYWYQQGPGQDPQFLISFYEKMQSDKGSIPDRFSAQQFSDYHSELNMSSLELGDSALYFCASSFRDREFHGYTFGSGTRLTVV.

This clonotype was counted between two and nine times. This chain uses TRBV20-1 with TRBJ1-3; no reliable D call. CDR1 and CDR2 from the germline V gene are DFQATT and SNEGSKA (reference sequence). This CDR3 has 14 amino acids. With 6 bases removed from V and 0 bases from J, the gap between germline ends came to 12 bases. CDR3 in DNA: TGCAGTGCCAAGATTTCCTTCTCTGGAAACACCATATATTTT. Translation gives CSAKISFSGNTIYF.

This rearrangement joins TRBV12-3 or TRBV12-4 to TRBJ2-7; tentative D call: TRBD2 (5 bases). V lost 7 bases and J 2 bases, leaving 12 bases between the germline ends. The CDR3 is 13 amino acids. The CDR3 nucleotides read TGTGCCAGCAAACATAGCGTAACCTACGAGCAGTACTTC. Translated, it gives CASKHSVTYEQYF.

This sequence joins TRBV2 and TRBJ2-7, with D possibly being TRBD1 (6 bases). This CDR3 spans 12 amino acids. Germline V gene data show CDR1 as SNHLY and CDR2 as FYNNEI. V was clipped by 6 bases and J by 2 bases, with 8 bases between them. CDR3: CASRGQPYEQYF. CDR3 sequence (DNA): TGTGCCAGCAGAGGACAGCCCTACGAGCAGTACTTC.

The chain uses TRBV6-5 and TRBJ2-5, with 10 bases fitting TRBD2. From germline, CDR1 is MNHEY and CDR2 SVGAGI. V dropped 2 bases and J dropped 1; count of bases not matched to a gene: 7. CDR3 length: 17 residues. DNA for the CDR3: TGTGCCAGCAGTTACCAGGCTAGCGGGGGACTCCAAGAGACCCAGTACTTC. This translates into CASSYQASGGLQETQYF.

This clonotype has a count of ten or more. V and J are TRBV4-2 and TRBJ2-3; D unresolved. Germline V gene sequence: CDR1 LGHNA, CDR2 YNFKEQ. V gave up 0 bases and J gave up 11 bases, with 6 bases separating them. The CDR3 totals 11 residues. The DNA for the CDR3 is TGTGCCAGCAGCCAAGATCGAGGGCAGTATTTT. Translation: CASSQDRGQYF.